The clone carrying this T cell receptor (beta chain) was observed a handful of times. Germline assignment: CDR1 MGHRA and CDR2 YSYEKL. With 0 bases clipped from V and 2 bases from J, the junction kept 3 bases outside the gene matches. The CDR3 covers 15 residues. The sample comes from a study of cytomegalovirus exposure and HLA in healthy donors. Primers included in the PCR were 60 Vbeta and 13 Jbeta primers. The table came from immunoSEQ multiplex PCR; TCRdb's copy has only in-frame clones and leaves some out. The table shows 150,000 to 180,000 clones, with 65% to 85% occurring only once. Sample: PBMCs. The chain carries TRBV4-1 and TRBJ1-1; 7 bases agree with TRBD1. The receptor was isolated from a man younger than 30 in good health and CMV-seronegative. The CDR3 protein is CASSQDAGGNTEAFF. The CDR3 coding sequence is TGCGCCAGCAGCCAAGATGCAGGGGGAAACACTGAAGCTTTCTTT.